Presented here are 4 T cell receptor beta chains from one specimen sequenced in a study of blood T cell repertoires in COVID-19. The data were produced by immunoSEQ multiplex PCR, yet TCRdb's version contains in-frame clones alone and is incomplete. The table shows around 270,000 clones, with 80% to 90% occurring only once. The sequenced sample consisted of peripheral blood. The receptors stem from a man between 25 and 39 years old with active or convalescent COVID-19.

The rearrangement links TRBV20-1 to TRBJ1-4; no clear D. The V and J ends lost 5 bases and 4 bases respectively, with 5 bases between them. The CDR3 covers 11 residues. Germline CDR1 is DFQATT and CDR2 is SNEGSKA (reference sequence). The CDR3 sequence is CSAWSNEKLFF. The CDR3 bases are TGCAGTGCTTGGAGTAATGAAAAACTGTTTTTT.

The gene calls are TRBV4-3 and TRBJ2-7; 9 bases align to TRBD1. The germline V gene encodes CDR1 LGHNA and CDR2 YSLEER. The CDR3 loop spans 15 amino acids. Unmatched junction bases numbered 7, after V lost 4 bases and J lost 3 bases. This CDR3 reads CASSLSGTGSYEQYF. Here the CDR3 DNA reads TGCGCCAGCAGCCTTTCCGGGACAGGGAGCTACGAGCAGTACTTC.

The chain uses TRBV11-2 and TRBJ2-7; 7 bases are shared with TRBD2. The V segment lost 6 bases and the J segment 7 bases; nucleotides outside the gene matches: 21. The CDR3 covers 17 residues. Germline assignment: CDR1 SGHAT and CDR2 FQNNGV. CDR3 DNA: TGTGCCAGCAGTTCGCTTAGATATCGGGGGGTTCGGCGAGAGCAGTACTTC. Protein sequence: CASSSLRYRGVRREQYF.

The gene calls are TRBV2 and TRBJ1-1, with unresolved D. Germline V gene sequence: CDR1 SNHLY, CDR2 FYNNEI. This CDR3 region has 14 residues. V lost 7 bases and J 2 bases, leaving 14 bases between the germline ends. CDR3 sequence (DNA): TGTGCCAGCATCGGAGGATACCCAAACACTGAAGCTTTCTTT. Its protein is CASIGGYPNTEAFF.